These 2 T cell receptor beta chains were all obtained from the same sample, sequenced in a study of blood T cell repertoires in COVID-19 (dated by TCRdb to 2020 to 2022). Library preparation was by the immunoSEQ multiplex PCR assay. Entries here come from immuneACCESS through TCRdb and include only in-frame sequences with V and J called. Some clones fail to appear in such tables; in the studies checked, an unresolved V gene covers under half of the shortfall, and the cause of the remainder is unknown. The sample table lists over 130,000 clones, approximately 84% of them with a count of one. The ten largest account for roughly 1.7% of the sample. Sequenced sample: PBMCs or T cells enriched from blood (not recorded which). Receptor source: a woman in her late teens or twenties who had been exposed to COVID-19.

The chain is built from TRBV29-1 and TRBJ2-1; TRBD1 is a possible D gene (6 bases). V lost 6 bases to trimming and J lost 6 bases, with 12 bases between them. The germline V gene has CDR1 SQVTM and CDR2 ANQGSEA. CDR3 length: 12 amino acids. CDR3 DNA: TGCAGCGTCGCGACAGGTTTCAATGAGCAGTTCTTC. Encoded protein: CSVATGFNEQFF.

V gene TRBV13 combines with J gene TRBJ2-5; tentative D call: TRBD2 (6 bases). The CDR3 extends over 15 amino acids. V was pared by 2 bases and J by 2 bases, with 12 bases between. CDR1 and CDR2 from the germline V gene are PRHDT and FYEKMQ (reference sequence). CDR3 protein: CASSLKPGGQETQYF. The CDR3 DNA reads TGTGCCAGCAGCTTAAAGCCAGGAGGGCAAGAGACCCAGTACTTC.